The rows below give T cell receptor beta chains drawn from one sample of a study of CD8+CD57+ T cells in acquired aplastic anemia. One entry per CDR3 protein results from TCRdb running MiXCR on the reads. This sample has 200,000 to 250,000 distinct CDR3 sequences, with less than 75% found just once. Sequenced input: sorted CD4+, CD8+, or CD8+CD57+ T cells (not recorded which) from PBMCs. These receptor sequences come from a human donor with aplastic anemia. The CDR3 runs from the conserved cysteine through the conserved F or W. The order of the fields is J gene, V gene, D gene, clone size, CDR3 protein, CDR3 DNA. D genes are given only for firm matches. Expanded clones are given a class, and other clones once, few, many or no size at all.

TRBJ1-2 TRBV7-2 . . CASSPRWTTGYTF TGTGCCAGCAGCCCCCGCTGGACTACTGGCTACACCTTC
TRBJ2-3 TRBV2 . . CASGSEGSTDTQYF TGTGCCAGCGGGTCGGAGGGGAGCACAGATACGCAGTATTTT
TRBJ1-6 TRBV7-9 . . CASSLHGGTSLHF TGTGCCAGCAGCTTACACGGAGGAACTTCACTCCACTTT
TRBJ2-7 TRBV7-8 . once CASGFGQLSYEQYF TGTGCCAGCGGGTTTGGTCAGCTCTCCTACGAGCAGTACTTC
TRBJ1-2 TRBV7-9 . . CASNSGIAGTNYGYTF TGTGCCAGCAATTCGGGCATTGCAGGGACTAACTATGGCTACACCTTC
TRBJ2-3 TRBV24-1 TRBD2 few CATSDFPPAGAGDTQYF TGTGCCACCAGTGATTTCCCGCCAGCGGGAGCGGGTGATACGCAGTATTTT
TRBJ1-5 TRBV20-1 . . CSASRILGQPQHF TGCAGTGCTAGTCGGATTTTGGGTCAGCCCCAGCATTTT
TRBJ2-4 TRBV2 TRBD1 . CASRTGTAKQNIQYF TGTGCCAGCAGGACTGGGACAGCTAAACAAAACATTCAGTACTTC
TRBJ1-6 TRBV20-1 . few CSARDGSSLHF TGCAGTGCTAGAGATGGCTCCTCACTCCACTTT
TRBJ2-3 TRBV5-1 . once CASSSYTTDTQYF TGCGCCAGCAGCTCCTATACAACAGATACGCAGTATTTT
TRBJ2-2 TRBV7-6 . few CASSQRVTGELFF TGTGCCAGCAGCCAGCGAGTCACCGGGGAGCTGTTTTTT
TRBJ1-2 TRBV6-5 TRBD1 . CASSYSQGARYGYTF TGTGCCAGCAGTTACTCACAGGGGGCGCGGTATGGCTACACCTTC
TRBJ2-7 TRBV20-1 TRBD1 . CSARNRGHHEQYF TGCAGTGCTAGAAACAGGGGGCACCACGAGCAGTACTTC
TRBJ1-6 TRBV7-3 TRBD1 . CASSLHGGDRADNSPLHF TGTGCCAGCAGCCTCCACGGGGGGGACAGGGCTGATAATTCACCCCTCCACTTT
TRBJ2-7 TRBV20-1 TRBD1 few CSAREGTEDEQYF TGCAGTGCTAGAGAGGGGACAGAGGACGAGCAGTACTTC
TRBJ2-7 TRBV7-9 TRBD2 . CASRPLWLAGAQEQYF TGTGCCAGCAGACCCCTGTGGCTAGCGGGAGCCCAGGAGCAGTACTTC
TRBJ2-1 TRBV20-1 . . CSARKPRGAYGSYNEQFF TGCAGTGCTAGAAAGCCACGGGGGGCCTACGGGTCCTACAATGAGCAGTTCTTC
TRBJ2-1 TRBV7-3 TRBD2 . CASSLGTNNEQFF TGTGCCAGCAGCTTAGGGACTAACAATGAGCAGTTCTTC
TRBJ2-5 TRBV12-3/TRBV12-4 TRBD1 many CASSGAGTEGGETQYF TGTGCCAGCAGTGGCGCCGGGACAGAAGGCGGGGAGACCCAGTACTTC
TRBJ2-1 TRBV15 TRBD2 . CATSSLVPGTSGDNEQFF TGTGCCACCAGCAGCTTGGTTCCCGGGACTAGCGGGGACAATGAGCAGTTCTTC
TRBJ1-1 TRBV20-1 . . CSATRESGAFF TGCAGTGCTACCCGGGAATCGGGTGCTTTCTTT
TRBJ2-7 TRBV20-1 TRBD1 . CSATLVDRGYEQYF TGCAGTGCGACCCTCGTGGACAGGGGTTACGAGCAGTACTTC
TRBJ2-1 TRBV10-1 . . CASRRLNNEQFF TGCGCCAGCCGACGACTTAACAATGAGCAGTTCTTC
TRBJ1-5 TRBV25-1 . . CACSEYTRAYSNQPQHF TGTGCCTGCAGTGAATATACAAGAGCATATAGCAATCAGCCCCAGCATTTT
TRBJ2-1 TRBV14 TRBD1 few CASSSARDSYRNEQFF TGTGCCAGCAGCAGCGCTCGGGACAGTTACCGCAATGAGCAGTTCTTC
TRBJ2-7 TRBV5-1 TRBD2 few CASSLASSGSYEQYF TGCGCCAGCAGCTTGGCGTCTAGCGGGTCCTACGAGCAGTACTTC
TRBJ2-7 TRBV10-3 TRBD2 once CAISGAGGGLPYEQYF TGTGCCATCAGTGGGGCGGGGGGCGGGTTGCCCTACGAGCAGTACTTC
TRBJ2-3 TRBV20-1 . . CSARWGEGQYF TGCAGTGCTAGGTGGGGAGAGGGGCAGTATTTT
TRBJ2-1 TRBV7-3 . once CASSLRTHNYNEQFF TGTGCCAGCAGCCTTCGAACTCACAACTACAATGAGCAGTTCTTC
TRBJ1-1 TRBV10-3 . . CAIKDRANTEPFF TGTGCCATCAAGGACAGAGCGAACACTGAACCTTTCTTT
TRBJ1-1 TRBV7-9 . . CASSLQGRAFF TGTGCCAGCAGCTTACAGGGCCGGGCTTTCTTT
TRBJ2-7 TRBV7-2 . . CASSLYRGGFYEQYF TGTGCCAGCAGCTTATACCGAGGAGGGTTCTACGAGCAGTACTTC
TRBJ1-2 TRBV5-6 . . CASSLREADYGYTF TGTGCCAGCAGCTTAAGAGAGGCTGACTATGGCTACACCTTC
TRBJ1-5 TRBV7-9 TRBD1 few CASSQTGNQPQHF TGTGCCAGCAGCCAGACAGGGAATCAGCCCCAGCATTTT
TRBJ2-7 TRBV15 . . CATSRDRRGYEQYF TGTGCCACCAGCAGAGATCGTCGAGGTTACGAGCAGTACTTC
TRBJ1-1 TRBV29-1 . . CSGGAGLYTEAFF TGCAGCGGAGGTGCAGGGTTATACACTGAAGCTTTCTTT
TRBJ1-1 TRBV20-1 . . CSARGEKGYTEAFF TGCAGTGCTAGAGGGGAAAAGGGATACACTGAAGCTTTCTTT
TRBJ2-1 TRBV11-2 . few CASSGGAGYNEQFF TGTGCCAGCAGCGGGGGGGCGGGTTACAATGAGCAGTTCTTC
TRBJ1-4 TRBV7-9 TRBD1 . CASSLVTGASGLFF TGTGCCAGCAGCTTAGTCACAGGGGCCAGCGGGCTGTTTTTT
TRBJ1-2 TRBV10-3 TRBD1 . CALGGDRDYGYTF TGTGCCCTCGGCGGGGACAGGGACTATGGCTACACCTTC
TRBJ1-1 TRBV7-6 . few CASSLGFGGRGTEAFF TGTGCCAGCAGCCTAGGCTTTGGCGGGCGCGGCACTGAAGCTTTCTTT
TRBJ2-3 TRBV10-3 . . CAIRASTGLGTDTQYF TGTGCCATCAGAGCTTCCACAGGGTTGGGCACAGATACGCAGTATTTT
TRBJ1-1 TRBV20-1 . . CSARAGAPPLNTVAFF TGCAGTGCTAGGGCCGGCGCGCCCCCGTTAAACACTGTAGCTTTCTTT
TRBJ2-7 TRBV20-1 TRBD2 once CSAIDRTSGIGEQYF TGCAGTGCTATAGATCGGACTAGCGGGATCGGCGAGCAGTACTTC
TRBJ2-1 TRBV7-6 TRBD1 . CASSLGQGDNEQFF TGTGCCAGCAGCTTAGGACAGGGGGACAATGAGCAGTTCTTC
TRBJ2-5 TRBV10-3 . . CAISEREGLVTQYF TGTGCCATCAGTGAGCGCGAGGGTCTAGTGACCCAGTACTTC
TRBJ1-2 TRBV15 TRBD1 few CATSRLGQGEDGYTF TGTGCCACCAGCAGACTTGGACAGGGGGAGGATGGCTACACCTTC
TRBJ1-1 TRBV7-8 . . CASSLIGALGTEAFF TGTGCCAGCAGCTTAATAGGGGCGCTGGGGACTGAAGCTTTCTTT
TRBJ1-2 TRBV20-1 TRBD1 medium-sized CSVNVDRRYGYTF TGCAGTGTCAATGTGGACAGGCGCTATGGCTACACCTTC
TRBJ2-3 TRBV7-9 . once CASSLANDYKHGDTQYF TGTGCCAGCAGCTTAGCGAACGACTACAAACATGGAGATACGCAGTATTTT
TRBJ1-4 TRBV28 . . CASSLGVGAQPMEGLFF TGTGCCAGCAGTTTAGGAGTAGGGGCCCAGCCAATGGAGGGACTGTTTTTT
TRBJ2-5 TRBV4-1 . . CASSRSRVETQYF TGCGCCAGCAGTCGCAGTAGAGTGGAGACCCAGTACTTC
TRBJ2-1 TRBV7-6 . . CASSLSRMDEQFF TGTGCCAGCAGCTTATCCAGGATGGATGAGCAGTTCTTC
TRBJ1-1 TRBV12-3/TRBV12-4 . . CASSLRRANTEAFF TGTGCCAGCAGTTTACGCAGGGCTAACACTGAAGCTTTCTTT